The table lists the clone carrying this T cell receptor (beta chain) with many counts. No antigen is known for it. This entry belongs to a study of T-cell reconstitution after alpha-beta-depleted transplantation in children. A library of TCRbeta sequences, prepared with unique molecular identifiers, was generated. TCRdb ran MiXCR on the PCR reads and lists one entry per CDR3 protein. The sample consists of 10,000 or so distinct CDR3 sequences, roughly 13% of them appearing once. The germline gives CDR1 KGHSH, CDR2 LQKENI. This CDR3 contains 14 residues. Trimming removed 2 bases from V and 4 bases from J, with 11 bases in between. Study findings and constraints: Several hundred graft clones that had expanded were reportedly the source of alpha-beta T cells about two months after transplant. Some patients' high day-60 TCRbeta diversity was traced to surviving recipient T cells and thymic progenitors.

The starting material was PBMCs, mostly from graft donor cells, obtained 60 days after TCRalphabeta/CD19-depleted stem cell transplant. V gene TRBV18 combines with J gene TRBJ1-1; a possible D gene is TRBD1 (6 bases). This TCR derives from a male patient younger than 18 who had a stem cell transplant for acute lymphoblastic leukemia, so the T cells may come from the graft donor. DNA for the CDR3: TGTGCCAGCTCACCAGGTGGGGGGCCCACTGAAGCTTTCTTT. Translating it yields CASSPGGGPTEAFF.